A single T cell receptor (beta chain) is shown here with its context. Antigen unknown. Only in-frame clones appear in the TCRdb table, and some are missing; sequencing was by immunoSEQ multiplex PCR. Of 70,000 to 100,000 clones in the sample, 84% are singletons; the top ten hold about 1.1%. Trimming stripped 4 bases from V and 1 base from J, with 10 bases between. The CDR3 is made up of 14 amino acids. Looked up from germline, CDR1 is MNHEY and CDR2 is SVGAGI. These data originate in a study of OX40 agonist ivuxolimab in advanced cancers. Study-wide results and caveats: There was clonal expansion of CD4+ and CD8+ blood T cells by week 6 at 0.1 to 3.0 mg/kg.

The V gene is TRBV6-5, the J gene TRBJ1-1; possible D gene TRBD1, 5 bases. The starting material was CD4+ or CD8+ T cells sorted from blood, obtained in a trial of the OX40 agonist ivuxolimab. The sequence came from an adult with an advanced solid tumor such as melanoma, head and neck, liver or kidney cancer. This CDR3 reads CASSFRQQNTEAFF. In DNA, the CDR3 is TGTGCCAGCAGTTTTCGACAGCAGAACACTGAAGCTTTCTTT.